Listed below are T cell receptor beta chains from one sample, sequenced in a study of cytotoxic CD8 clonotypes in ibrutinib-treated CLL. The repertoire was sequenced with immunoSEQ multiplex PCR; TCRdb's copy has only in-frame clones and lacks some. This table holds 13,000 to 15,000 clones, about two thirds found once. Specimen: PBMCs, collected before ibrutinib treatment. These receptor sequences come from a human donor with chronic lymphocytic leukemia. The CDR3 runs from the conserved cysteine through the conserved F or W. The order of the fields is D gene, J gene, V gene, CDR3 protein. D genes are given only for firm matches.

TRBD1,TRBJ1-4,TRBV30,CAWSPGTGEKLFF
TRBD1,TRBJ2-2,TRBV2,CASSSGQGRTGELFF
TRBD1,TRBJ1-3,TRBV2,CASSERDRTGNTIYF
TRBD1,TRBJ1-1,TRBV25-1,CASSDGQAEAFF
.,TRBJ2-7,TRBV4-1,CASSQDFVTGLGSYEQYF
.,TRBJ1-4,TRBV7-9,CASSSAYGEANEKLFF
.,TRBJ1-2,TRBV2,CAILFGVLYGYTF
TRBD1,TRBJ1-1,TRBV27,CASSRQGMNTEAFF
.,TRBJ1-5,TRBV19,CASSMGDLGNQPQHF
.,TRBJ2-7,TRBV5-5,CASTLPGQVEQYF
.,TRBJ1-5,TRBV7-8,CASSLVLTDYSNQPQHF
TRBD2,TRBJ2-5,TRBV7-7,CASSSNLAGVGETQYF
TRBD1,TRBJ1-1,TRBV7-9,CASSFGQGRNTEAFF
TRBD1,TRBJ2-5,TRBV11-3,CASSLEGQAGETQYF
.,TRBJ2-7,TRBV5-4,CASSLDQGYEQYF
TRBD1,TRBJ1-3,TRBV25-1,CASRDRATGNTIYF